Each of the 18 T cell receptor beta chains below was sequenced from the same sample in a study of PD-1 blockade in classical Hodgkin lymphoma. All the patients suffered relapse after autologous stem cell transplantation, and brentuximab vedotin exposure differed. Repertoires were generated with immunoSEQ multiplex PCR, while TCRdb's copy carries only in-frame clones and drops some. The sample lists 45,000 or so clones; 88% were seen once. The sequences come from peripheral blood mononuclear cells (PBMCs), collected at baseline. These receptors came from a human donor with classical Hodgkin lymphoma.

The chain uses TRBV28 and TRBJ1-2; possible D gene TRBD1, 6 bases. Looked up from germline, CDR1 is MDHEN and CDR2 is SYDVKM. V was cut by 1 base and J by 3 bases, with 12 bases left in between. The CDR3 is 15 amino acids. The CDR3 DNA is TGTGCCAGCAGTTTATCCAGGGGCAGGGACTATGGCTACACCTTC. This gives the protein CASSLSRGRDYGYTF.

In this sample, this clone turned up a few times. CDR3 amino acids: CASSPGQVLAKNIQYF. Here the CDR3 DNA reads TGTGCCAGCTCACCAGGACAGGTACTAGCCAAAAACATTCAGTACTTC. The chain combines TRBV18 with TRBJ2-4; 7 bases align to TRBD1. CDR3 length: 16 residues. CDR1 is KGHSH, CDR2 LQKENI, per germline. Losses at the gene ends were 2 bases for V and 0 bases for J; bases not matched to a gene: 4.

The chain combines TRBV19 with TRBJ1-4, with a possible D match to TRBD1 (5 bases). The germline gives CDR1 LNHDA, CDR2 SQIVND (reference sequence). The CDR3 extends over 13 amino acids. V shed 1 base and J shed 7 bases, with 7 bases lying between them. DNA of the CDR3: TGTGCCAGTAGTATAGTAAGGGGTGAAAAACTGTTTTTT. It is translated as CASSIVRGEKLFF.

V usage is TRBV10-1 and J usage is TRBJ2-7; 7 positions agree with TRBD2. Per the germline V gene, CDR1 is WNHNN and CDR2 is SYGVQD (reference sequence). The CDR3 loop spans 14 amino acids. With V trimmed by 3 bases and J by 2 bases, 4 bases remained unmatched. DNA for the CDR3: TGCGCCAGCAGTGACAGGACTAGAACCTACGAGCAGTACTTC. Amino acid sequence: CASSDRTRTYEQYF.

This clone appeared once. V is TRBV29-1 and J is TRBJ1-5, with 8 bases lining up with TRBD1. With 6 bases clipped from V and 2 bases from J, the junction kept 12 bases outside the gene matches. CDR1 SQVTM and CDR2 ANQGSEA come from the germline V gene. The CDR3 consists of 16 residues. The CDR3: CSVLTGGDIGNQPQHF. As DNA, the CDR3 is TGCAGCGTGCTTACAGGGGGAGATATAGGCAATCAGCCCCAGCATTTT. Full variable domain (outside the CDR3, taken from reference TRBV29-1 and TRBJ1-5): SAVISQKPSRDICQRGTSLTIQCQVDSQVTMMFWYRQQPGQSLTLIATANQGSEATYESGFVIDKFPISRPNLTFSTLTVSNMSPEDSSIYLCSVLTGGDIGNQPQHFGDGTRLSIL.

The chain couples TRBV27 to TRBJ2-7; a weak D match, TRBD2 (6 bases). Germline V gives CDR1 MNHEY, CDR2 SMNVEV (reference sequence). The CDR3 is 14 amino acids. V was pared by 3 bases and J by 3 bases, with 12 bases between. The CDR3 DNA reads as TGTGCCAGCAGTTTTGCAGCGGGCGGCTACGAGCAGTACTTC. Its protein product is CASSFAAGGYEQYF.

The chain carries TRBV9 and TRBJ2-2; D gene uncertain. V was cut by 2 bases and J by 7 bases, with 12 bases left in between. In germline, CDR1 is SGDLS, CDR2 YYNGEE. The CDR3 is made up of 14 amino acids. CDR3 sequence (DNA): TGTGCCAGCAGCGTTGAACCCTTAGGCGGGGAGCTGTTTTTT. Its translation: CASSVEPLGGELFF.

In this sample, this clone turned up a few times. The gene calls are TRBV28 and TRBJ2-7; the D is unclear. Germline CDR1 and CDR2: MDHEN and SYDVKM. The CDR3 is made up of 13 amino acids. Trimming removed 6 bases at V and 2 bases at J, with 11 bases between. The DNA of the CDR3 is TGTGCCAGCAGCATAAGTAATCCCTACGAGCAGTACTTC. Amino acids: CASSISNPYEQYF.

This clone showed up just once. V gene TRBV7-3 combines with J gene TRBJ2-1; 9 nucleotides agree with TRBD2. After removal of 5 bases from V and 6 bases from J, the junction contained 20 bases not matched to a gene. CDR3 size: 19 residues. Per germline, CDR1 SGHTA and CDR2 FQGTGA. CDR3 bases: TGTGCCAGCAGCGTCAATCACCCAGGCGGGGCTAGCGGGACCAATGAGCAGTTCTTC. This sequence encodes CASSVNHPGGASGTNEQFF.

This clone appeared a single time. The chain combines TRBV23-1 with TRBJ1-2; maybe TRBD1 (5 bases). TRBV23-1 is given ORF status, its function remaining uncertain. V lost 4 bases to trimming and J lost 5 bases, with 8 bases between them. This CDR3 has 12 amino acids. Written as DNA, the CDR3 is TGCGCCAGCAGTCGGGACCGTTATGGCTACACCTTC. Its protein is CASSRDRYGYTF.

The chain has TRBV7-2 and TRBJ2-5; 8 positions agree with TRBD2. The CDR3 is 15 residues long. Per the germline V gene, CDR1 is SGHTA and CDR2 is FQGNSA. V lost 4 bases, J lost 4 bases, and 8 bases stayed unmatched. For the CDR3, the DNA is TGTGCCAGCAGCTCGACGGGGGGGCTTGGAGAGACCCAGTACTTC. Translation gives CASSSTGGLGETQYF.

The chain uses TRBV11-2 and TRBJ2-1, with 10 bases aligning to TRBD2. CDR1 SGHAT and CDR2 FQNNGV come from the germline V gene. CDR3 length: 18 residues. The V segment lost 5 bases and the J segment 5 bases; nucleotides outside the gene matches: 15. The CDR3 region is CASSRMTGKLAGDNEQFF. CDR3 DNA sequence: TGTGCCAGCAGCCGTATGACAGGGAAGCTAGCGGGGGACAATGAGCAGTTCTTC.

The chain links TRBV27 to TRBJ2-5; 9 bases fit TRBD2. From germline, CDR1 is MNHEY and CDR2 SMNVEV (reference sequence). The ends lost 4 bases at V and 5 bases at J; junction bases unmatched: 14. The CDR3 is 17 amino acids. The DNA for the CDR3 is TGTGCCAGCAGTTCCCGACTAGAGCGGGGGGCCCGGGAGACCCAGTACTTC. This translates into CASSSRLERGARETQYF.

The V and J genes are TRBV7-2 and TRBJ2-1; 9 positions match TRBD2. The CDR3 spans 19 residues. Germline V gene data show CDR1 as SGHTA and CDR2 as FQGNSA. With 5 bases clipped from V and 10 bases from J, the junction kept 24 bases outside the gene matches. The CDR3 spells CASSPGGGVRLAGLQEQFF. CDR3 nucleotide sequence: TGTGCCAGCAGCCCCGGCGGGGGCGTTAGGCTAGCGGGGCTACAGGAGCAGTTCTTC.

V usage is TRBV25-1 and J usage is TRBJ2-1; a possible D gene is TRBD2 (6 bases). Germline CDR1 reads MGHDK; CDR2 reads SYGVNS. Trimming removed 4 bases at V and 0 bases at J, with 16 bases between. The CDR3 consists of 17 residues. The CDR3 DNA follows: TGTGCCAGCAGTGCAACAGTAGCGGTTAGCTCCTACAATGAGCAGTTCTTC. It yields the protein CASSATVAVSSYNEQFF. The full variable domain, rest sourced from reference TRBV25-1 and TRBJ2-1, is EADIYQTPRYLVIGTGKKITLECSQTMGHDKMYWYQQDPGMELHLIHYSYGVNSTEKGDLSSESTVSRIRTEHFPLTLESARPSHTSQYLCASSATVAVSSYNEQFFGPGTRLTVL.

The V and J genes are TRBV11-2 and TRBJ2-7; 7 nucleotides match TRBD1. Germline CDR1 is SGHAT and CDR2 is FQNNGV. Trimming removed 5 bases from V and 7 bases from J; junction bases left unmatched: 11. This CDR3 has 14 residues. The CDR3 DNA reads TGTGCCAGCAGCCGCCGGGACAGTTTTTGGGAGCAGTACTTC. This sequence encodes CASSRRDSFWEQYF.

Only one count was recorded for this clone. This sequence joins TRBV21-1 and TRBJ1-1. TRBV21-1 is annotated as a pseudogene. This CDR3 is 14 amino acids long. CDR3 residues: CASSKDRWDTEAFF. For the CDR3, the DNA is TGTGCCAGCAGCAAAGACCGGTGGGACACTGAAGCTTTCTTT.

This clone was detected once. The gene calls are TRBV5-1 and TRBJ2-3; 13 nucleotides align to TRBD2. After removal of 4 bases from V and 1 base from J, the junction contained 9 bases not matched to a gene. Germline V gene lookup returns CDR1 SGHRS and CDR2 YFSETQ. CDR3 size: 18 residues. The CDR3 loop is CASSAGTSGVQGTDTQYF. Written as DNA, the CDR3 is TGCGCCAGCAGCGCCGGGACTAGCGGGGTCCAGGGCACAGATACGCAGTATTTT.